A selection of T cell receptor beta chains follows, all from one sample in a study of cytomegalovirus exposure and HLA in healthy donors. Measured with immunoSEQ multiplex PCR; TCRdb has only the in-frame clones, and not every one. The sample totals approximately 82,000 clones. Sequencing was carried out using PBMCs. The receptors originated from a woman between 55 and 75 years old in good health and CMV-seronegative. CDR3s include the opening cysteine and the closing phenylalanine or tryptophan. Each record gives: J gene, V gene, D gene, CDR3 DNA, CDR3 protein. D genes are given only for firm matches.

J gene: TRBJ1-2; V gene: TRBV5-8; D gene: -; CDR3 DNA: TGTGCCAGCAGCGTATTGGCCGCCCCGTATTGGGGCTACACCTTC; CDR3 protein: CASSVLAAPYWGYTF
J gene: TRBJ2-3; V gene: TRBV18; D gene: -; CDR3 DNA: TGTGCCAGCTCACCCCCCGGCACAGATACGCAGTATTTT; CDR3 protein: CASSPPGTDTQYF
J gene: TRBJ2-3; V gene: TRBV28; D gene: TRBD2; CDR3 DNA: TGTGCCAGCAGTTTATGGCTAGCGGTCACAGATACGCAGTATTTT; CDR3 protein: CASSLWLAVTDTQYF
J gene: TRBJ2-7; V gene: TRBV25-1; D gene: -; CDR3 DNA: TGTGCCAGCAGTGAAACTTTGAACTCCTACGAGCAGTACTTC; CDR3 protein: CASSETLNSYEQYF
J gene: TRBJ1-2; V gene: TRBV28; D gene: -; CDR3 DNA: TGTGCCAGCAGTCCGGGGGTTAGGGACTATGGCTACACCTTC; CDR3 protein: CASSPGVRDYGYTF
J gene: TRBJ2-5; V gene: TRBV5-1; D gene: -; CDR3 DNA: TGCGCCAGCAGCTTAACAGGGAACCAAGAGACCCAGTACTTC; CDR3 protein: CASSLTGNQETQYF
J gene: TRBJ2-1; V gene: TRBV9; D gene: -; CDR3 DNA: TGTGCCAGCAGCGGCGATGGGAGTGCTTACAATGAGCAGTTCTTC; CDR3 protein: CASSGDGSAYNEQFF
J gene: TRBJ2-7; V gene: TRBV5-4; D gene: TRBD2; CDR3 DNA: TGTGCCAGCAGCTTGAGTCGGGGCGGGAGCTCCTACGAGCAGTACTTC; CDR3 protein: CASSLSRGGSSYEQYF
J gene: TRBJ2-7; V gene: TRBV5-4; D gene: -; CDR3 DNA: TGTGCCAGCTCATTAGTAGCGAACTCCTACGAGCAGTACTTC; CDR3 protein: CASSLVANSYEQYF
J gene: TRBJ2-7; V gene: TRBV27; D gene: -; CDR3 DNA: TGTGCCAGCACCGGCAGGGGAAGCGAGCAGTACTTC; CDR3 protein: CASTGRGSEQYF
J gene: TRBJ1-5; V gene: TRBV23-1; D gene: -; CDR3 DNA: TGCGCCAGACAGAGGAGGCCCGAGGGAAATCAGCCCCAGCATTTT; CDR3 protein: CARQRRPEGNQPQHF
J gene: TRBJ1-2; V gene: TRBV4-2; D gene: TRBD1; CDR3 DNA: TGTGCCAGCAGCCAAGTTGGCGGGACAGGGGGCGGGGATGGCTACACCTTC; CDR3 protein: CASSQVGGTGGGDGYTF
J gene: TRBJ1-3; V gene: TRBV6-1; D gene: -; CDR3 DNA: TGTGCCAGCAGTCCAGTCTCTGGAAACACCATATATTTT; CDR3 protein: CASSPVSGNTIYF
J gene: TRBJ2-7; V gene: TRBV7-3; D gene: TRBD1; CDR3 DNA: TGTGCCAGCAGCTTAACGGGACAGCCAACGGAAGAGCAGTACTTC; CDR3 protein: CASSLTGQPTEEQYF
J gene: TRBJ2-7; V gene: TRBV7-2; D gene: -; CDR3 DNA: TGTGCCAGCAGTTCCGCCCCTAGCGCCTCCTACGAGCAGTACTTC; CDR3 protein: CASSSAPSASYEQYF
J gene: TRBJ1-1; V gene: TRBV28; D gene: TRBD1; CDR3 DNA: TGTGCCAGCAGTCGGACCGGGACAGGGATTTACACTGAAGCTTTCTTT; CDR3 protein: CASSRTGTGIYTEAFF
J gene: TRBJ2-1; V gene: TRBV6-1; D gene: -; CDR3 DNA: TGTGCCAGCACCCCTCTACTCAGGGTCAGGCGGTTCTTC; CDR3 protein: CASTPLLRVRRFF